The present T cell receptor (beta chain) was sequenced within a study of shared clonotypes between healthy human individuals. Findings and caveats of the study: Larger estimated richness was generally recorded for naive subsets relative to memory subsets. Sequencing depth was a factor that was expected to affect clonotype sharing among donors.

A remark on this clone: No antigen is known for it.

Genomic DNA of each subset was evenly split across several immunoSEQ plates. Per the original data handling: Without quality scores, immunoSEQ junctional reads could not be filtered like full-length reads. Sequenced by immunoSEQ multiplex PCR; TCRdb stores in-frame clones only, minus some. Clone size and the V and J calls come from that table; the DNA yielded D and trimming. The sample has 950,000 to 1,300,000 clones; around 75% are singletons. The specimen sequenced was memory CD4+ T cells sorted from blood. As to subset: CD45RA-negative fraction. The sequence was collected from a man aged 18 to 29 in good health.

CDR3 in DNA: TGTGCCAGTAGTTTCCCGGACTCGAACACCGGGGAGCTGTTTTTT. Residues: CASSFPDSNTGELFF. This chain connects TRBV19 to TRBJ2-2, with D possibly TRBD2 on 5 matching bases. Trimming cost V 5 bases and J 0 bases, with 10 bases left between them. CDR1 and CDR2 from the germline V gene are LNHDA and SQIVND (reference sequence). The CDR3 is 15 amino acids. Filled out from reference TRBV19 and TRBJ2-2, the complete variable domain reads DGGITQSPKYLFRKEGQNVTLSCEQNLNHDAMYWYRQDPGQGLRLIYYSQIVNDFQKGDIAEGYSVSREKKESFPLTVTSAQKNPTAFYLCASSFPDSNTGELFFGEGSRLTVL.